The 30 T cell receptor beta chains given below trace back to one sample, sequenced in a study of blood T cell repertoires in COVID-19. The repertoire was sequenced with immunoSEQ multiplex PCR; TCRdb's copy has only in-frame clones and lacks some. The sample holds about 150,000 clones, around 79% seen once. The sequencing input was peripheral blood. The origin of the receptors is a woman aged 70-85 years with COVID-19, enrolled during active disease.

The chain links TRBV7-2 to TRBJ1-2, with 9 bases aligning to TRBD1. This CDR3 region has 16 residues. Germline CDR1 is SGHTA and CDR2 is FQGNSA. V trimming: 3 bases; J trimming: 3 bases; junction bases outside the gene matches: 8. CDR3 sequence: CASSFTGGASHYGYTF. The CDR3 DNA follows: TGTGCCAGCAGCTTCACAGGGGGCGCTTCCCACTATGGCTACACCTTC.

The chain carries TRBV4-1 and TRBJ1-6; D may be TRBD1 (6 bases). The V and J ends lost 7 bases and 9 bases respectively, with 16 bases between them. The CDR3 runs 14 residues. Germline V gene data show CDR1 as MGHRA and CDR2 as YSYEKL. The CDR3 DNA reads as TGCGCCAGCACCCGGGACACTTTGAGTTCACCCCTCCACTTT. Translated: CASTRDTLSSPLHF.

The V call is TRBV7-2, the J call TRBJ1-5; D is possibly TRBD1 (5 bases). The germline V and J ends were trimmed by 5 bases and 2 bases, with 13 bases remaining between them. CDR1 SGHTA and CDR2 FQGNSA come from the germline V gene. The CDR3 extends over 15 amino acids. Here the CDR3 DNA reads TGTGCCAGCAGCACCTTGGGAGGGGGCAATCAGCCCCAGCATTTT. This translates into CASSTLGGGNQPQHF.

This sequence joins TRBV3-1 (or the pseudogene TRBV3-2) and TRBJ1-2; D gene uncertain. Trimming removed 2 bases from V and 1 base from J, with 14 bases in between. The germline V gene encodes CDR1 LGHDT and CDR2 YNNKEL (reference sequence). This CDR3 spans 16 amino acids. The CDR3 DNA reads as TGTGCCAGCAGCCAAATAGGACTAAAGGTTAACTATGGCTACACCTTC. Amino acid sequence: CASSQIGLKVNYGYTF.

V gene TRBV9 combines with J gene TRBJ2-3; 7 positions match TRBD2. Germline CDR1 and CDR2: SGDLS and YYNGEE. The CDR3 is 17 residues long. Trimming at V came to 2 bases and at J to 1 base, leaving 10 bases not matched to a gene. The CDR3 region has the DNA TGTGCCAGCAGCGTGGGGATCGGAACTAGCGGCACAGATACGCAGTATTTT. Its translation is CASSVGIGTSGTDTQYF. The full variable domain, its missing parts supplied by reference TRBV9 and TRBJ2-3, is DSGVTQTPKHLITATGQRVTLRCSPRSGDLSVYWYQQSLDQGLQFLIQYYNGEERAKGNILERFSAQQFPDLHSELNLSSLELGDSALYFCASSVGIGTSGTDTQYFGPGTRLTVL.

The rearrangement links TRBV6-6 to TRBJ1-4; TRBD1 is a possible D gene (5 bases). Looked up from germline, CDR1 is MNHNY and CDR2 is SVGAGI (reference sequence). This CDR3 has 15 residues. Trimming took off 2 bases at V and 6 bases at J, with 13 bases between the two ends. The CDR3 loop reads CASSYPAGTDEKLFF. The CDR3 DNA reads as TGTGCCAGCAGTTACCCGGCGGGGACCGATGAAAAACTGTTTTTT.

The V and J genes are TRBV7-3 and TRBJ2-5; maybe TRBD2 (5 bases). CDR3 length: 15 amino acids. The germline gives CDR1 SGHTA, CDR2 FQGTGA. V dropped 5 bases and J dropped 5 bases, with 18 bases sitting between them. Written as DNA, the CDR3 is TGTGCCAGCAGCCCAAAGGGCGGGCTAACCGAGACCCAGTACTTC. Protein: CASSPKGGLTETQYF. Variable domain in full (rest from reference TRBV7-3 and TRBJ2-5): GAGVSQTPSNKVTEKGKYVELRCDPISGHTALYWYRQSLGQGPEFLIYFQGTGAADDSGLPNDRFFAVRPEGSVSTLKIQRTERGDSAVYLCASSPKGGLTETQYFGPGTRLLVL.

V and J are TRBV30 and TRBJ2-7; TRBD2 might be the D (6 bases). The CDR3 length is 14 residues. V was clipped by 0 bases and J by 4 bases, with 13 bases between them. Germline V gene lookup returns CDR1 GTSNPN and CDR2 SVGIG (reference sequence). CDR3 sequence: CAWSVVGAGYEQYF. The CDR3 coding sequence is TGTGCCTGGAGTGTTGTGGGCGCGGGGTACGAGCAGTACTTC.

V gene TRBV19 combines with J gene TRBJ2-3; the D gene is possibly TRBD2 (5 bases). Trimming pared 4 bases from V and 1 base from J, leaving 9 bases between. From germline, CDR1 is LNHDA and CDR2 SQIVND (reference sequence). This CDR3 is 14 amino acids long. This CDR3 is CASSNWGGTDTQYF. The CDR3 region has the DNA TGTGCCAGTAGTAACTGGGGAGGCACAGATACGCAGTATTTT.

The CDR3 DNA follows: TGCAGCGTTAGGGAGGGGACAGGGGGCACGAAAGCTTTCTTT. Its translation is CSVREGTGGTKAFF. This chain uses TRBV29-1 with TRBJ1-1; 12 bases map to TRBD1. Per the germline V gene, CDR1 is SQVTM and CDR2 is ANQGSEA. V shed 5 bases, J shed 9 bases, and the junction held 10 bases outside the gene matches. This CDR3 spans 14 amino acids. The entire variable domain, with the rest obtained from reference TRBV29-1 and TRBJ1-1, is as follows: SAVISQKPSRDICQRGTSLTIQCQVDSQVTMMFWYRQQPGQSLTLIATANQGSEATYESGFVIDKFPISRPNLTFSTLTVSNMSPEDSSIYLCSVREGTGGTKAFFGQGTRLTVV.

The chain recombines TRBV30 with TRBJ1-1; D is perhaps TRBD1 (6 bases). Trimming took off 2 bases at V and 0 bases at J, with 13 bases between the two ends. The CDR3 is 15 residues long. CDR1 and CDR2 from the germline V gene are GTSNPN and SVGIG (reference sequence). CDR3 DNA: TGTGCCTGGAGTCCCGGAAGGGGGTTGAACACTGAAGCTTTCTTT. Residues: CAWSPGRGLNTEAFF.

This clone was seen more than once but under ten times. This chain connects TRBV24-1 to TRBJ2-7, with TRBD2 identical over 9 bases. Germline CDR1 and CDR2: KGHDR and SFDVKD. After removal of 4 bases from V and 4 bases from J, the junction contained 10 bases not matched to a gene. This CDR3 contains 16 residues. CDR3 residues: CATSDTGLAQGYEQYF. The CDR3 coding sequence is TGTGCCACCAGTGACACCGGACTAGCGCAGGGGTACGAGCAGTACTTC.

With respect to this clone: Other nucleotide sequences from this sample produce the same CDR3. The rearrangement joins TRBV18 to TRBJ1-1, with TRBD1 matching 8 bases. CDR3 size: 14 residues. Germline CDR1 KGHSH, CDR2 LQKENI. With V trimmed by 4 bases and J by 3 bases, 4 bases remained unmatched. As DNA, the CDR3 is TGTGCCAGCTCACGAAAACAGGGGGACACTGAAGCTTTCTTT. Amino acid sequence: CASSRKQGDTEAFF.

This clone has a handful of counts. The rearrangement links TRBV11-2 to TRBJ2-1; 9 bases line up with TRBD2. The ends lost 3 bases at V and 13 bases at J; junction bases unmatched: 7. The CDR3 is 13 amino acids. In germline, CDR1 is SGHAT, CDR2 FQNNGV. The CDR3 DNA reads as TGTGCCAGCAGCTTCGACTCCGGGACTAGCCAGTTCTTC. This translates into CASSFDSGTSQFF.

This clone was found once. V gene TRBV5-1 combines with J gene TRBJ2-5, with a weak D call TRBD1 (6 bases). CDR1 is SGHRS, CDR2 YFSETQ, per germline. Trimming took off 4 bases at V and 3 bases at J, with 16 bases between the two ends. The CDR3 contains 15 residues. The CDR3 DNA reads as TGCGCCAGCAGCCCCCTGGGGGCGGGCAAAGAGACCCAGTACTTC. Its translation: CASSPLGAGKETQYF.

The V and J genes are TRBV19 and TRBJ1-6; perhaps TRBD1 as D (6 bases). The CDR3 runs 16 residues. V lost 6 bases and J lost 0, with 12 bases in between. CDR1 and CDR2 from the germline V gene are LNHDA and SQIVND (reference sequence). This CDR3 is CASSDRPLSYNSPLHF. Here the CDR3 DNA reads TGTGCCAGTAGCGACAGGCCCCTCTCCTATAATTCACCCCTCCACTTT. Full variable domain (remainder filled in from reference TRBV19 and TRBJ1-6): DGGITQSPKYLFRKEGQNVTLSCEQNLNHDAMYWYRQDPGQGLRLIYYSQIVNDFQKGDIAEGYSVSREKKESFPLTVTSAQKNPTAFYLCASSDRPLSYNSPLHFGNGTRLTVT.

The chain combines TRBV5-8 with TRBJ2-1, with TRBD2 matching 7 bases. This CDR3 region has 17 residues. V lost 2 bases to trimming and J lost 6 bases; unmatched junction nucleotides: 14. Germline V gene lookup returns CDR1 SGHTS and CDR2 YDEGEE. In DNA form, the CDR3 reads TGTGCCAGCAGCTTCGGGTGGGAGGGGCCGCCCCTCAATGAGCAGTTCTTC. It yields the protein CASSFGWEGPPLNEQFF. The variable domain in full, with the rest retrieved from reference TRBV5-8 and TRBJ2-1, is EAGVTQSPTHLIKTRGQQATLRCSPISGHTSVYWYQQALGLGLQFLLWYDEGEERNRGNFPPRFSGRQFPNYSSELNVNALELEDSALYLCASSFGWEGPPLNEQFFGPGTRLTVL.

Only one count was recorded for this clone. The chain links TRBV5-4 to TRBJ2-7, with 8 bases identical to TRBD1. Germline CDR1 SGHNT, CDR2 YYREEE (reference sequence). The length of the CDR3 is 14 residues. V shed 5 bases, J shed 3 bases, and the junction held 7 bases outside the gene matches. In nucleotides, the CDR3 is TGTGCCAGCAGTATTGGGACAGGTTTCTACGAGCAGTACTTC. This encodes CASSIGTGFYEQYF.

The rearrangement links TRBV5-1 to TRBJ1-2, with D possibly matching TRBD1 (6 bases). This CDR3 has 13 residues. V was trimmed by 2 bases and J by 6 bases, leaving 11 bases between them. Germline V gene sequence: CDR1 SGHRS, CDR2 YFSETQ. The CDR3 DNA reads as TGCGCCAGCAGCTTCGCGGACAGAAATGGCTACACCTTC. Residues: CASSFADRNGYTF.

The chain uses TRBV3-1 (or the pseudogene TRBV3-2) and TRBJ1-5; 7 bases are shared with TRBD1. This CDR3 has 14 residues. J lost 4 bases, V lost 2 bases, and 2 bases had no gene match. Germline loops: CDR1 LGHDT, CDR2 YNNKEL (reference sequence). In DNA, the CDR3 is TGTGCCAGCAGCCAAACGGGACAGAATCAGCCCCAGCATTTT. This codes for CASSQTGQNQPQHF.

V usage is TRBV30 and J usage is TRBJ1-4, with D unresolved. The CDR3 length is 13 residues. V was clipped by 2 bases and J by 10 bases, with 14 bases between them. Germline assignment: CDR1 GTSNPN and CDR2 SVGIG (reference sequence). As DNA, the CDR3 is TGTGCCTGGAGTCGAATCGTTTCGGGAAAACTGTTTTTT. It specifies CAWSRIVSGKLFF.

The chain couples TRBV2 to TRBJ1-5, with 7 bases aligning to TRBD1. The CDR3 extends over 14 amino acids. V lost 5 bases and J lost 4; bases outside the gene matches: 5. The germline CDR1 and CDR2 sequences are SNHLY and FYNNEI. The CDR3 DNA sequence: TGTGCCAGCAGTTACGACAGGGTTAATCAGCCCCAGCATTTT. Protein: CASSYDRVNQPQHF.

The chain employs TRBV5-4 and TRBJ1-4, with D possibly matching TRBD1 (5 bases). The germline V and J ends were trimmed by 4 bases and 0 bases, with 10 bases remaining between them. Germline V CDR1 and CDR2: SGHNT, YYREEE (reference sequence). This CDR3 has 15 residues. CDR3: CASSLDRSTNEKLFF. The CDR3, as DNA: TGTGCCAGCAGCCTCGACAGATCAACTAATGAAAAACTGTTTTTT.

This clone has only one observation. The chain employs TRBV19 and TRBJ1-5, with D perhaps matching TRBD1 (6 bases). V lost 3 bases and J 4 bases, leaving 13 bases between the germline ends. CDR1 and CDR2 from the germline V gene are LNHDA and SQIVND (reference sequence). CDR3 size: 15 residues. The CDR3: CASSIQSGDNQPQHF. The CDR3, as DNA: TGTGCCAGTAGTATTCAGTCAGGGGATAATCAGCCCCAGCATTTT. The whole variable domain, remainder taken from reference TRBV19 and TRBJ1-5, is DGGITQSPKYLFRKEGQNVTLSCEQNLNHDAMYWYRQDPGQGLRLIYYSQIVNDFQKGDIAEGYSVSREKKESFPLTVTSAQKNPTAFYLCASSIQSGDNQPQHFGDGTRLSIL.

V and J are TRBV3-1 (or the pseudogene TRBV3-2) and TRBJ1-1, with D maybe TRBD1 (6 bases). Deletions cut 8 bases from V and 4 bases from J, with 11 bases between. The CDR3 length is 12 residues. Per the germline V gene, CDR1 is LGHDT and CDR2 is YNNKEL (reference sequence). CDR3 coding DNA: TGTGCCAGCGGACTAGGGGGCACTGAAGCTTTCTTT. As protein: CASGLGGTEAFF.

V usage is TRBV19 and J usage is TRBJ1-5; D gene uncertain. V was shortened by 3 bases and J by 3 bases, with 9 bases between the two germline ends. The CDR3 totals 14 residues. The germline V gene encodes CDR1 LNHDA and CDR2 SQIVND (reference sequence). CDR3 sequence: CASSIPGINQPQHF. The CDR3 coding sequence is TGTGCCAGTAGTATCCCCGGGATCAATCAGCCCCAGCATTTT.

This clone was detected a few times. The rearrangement links TRBV4-2 to TRBJ1-2; D is unclear. The CDR3 has 11 residues. V lost 1 base and J lost 10, with 7 bases in between. In germline, CDR1 is LGHNA, CDR2 YNFKEQ. DNA for the CDR3: TGTGCCAGCAGCCAAGTATTAGACTACACCTTC. As protein: CASSQVLDYTF.

The chain employs TRBV5-1 and TRBJ2-7; D unresolved. Germline CDR1 reads SGHRS; CDR2 reads YFSETQ. This CDR3 has 12 residues. With 4 bases removed from V and 0 bases from J, the gap between germline ends came to 5 bases. CDR3 amino acids: CASSLSSYEQYF. The CDR3 region has the DNA TGCGCCAGCAGCCTCAGCTCCTACGAGCAGTACTTC.

This clone has just a few counts. The chain joins TRBV5-1 to TRBJ1-1; D may be TRBD1 (6 bases). CDR3 length: 18 amino acids. Germline V gene sequence: CDR1 SGHRS, CDR2 YFSETQ. With 4 bases removed from V and 0 bases from J, the gap between germline ends came to 22 bases. The CDR3 nucleotides are TGCGCCAGCAGCCGGGGCTCCGGGACACAGTACCTGAACACTGAAGCTTTCTTT. This translates into CASSRGSGTQYLNTEAFF.

This clone appeared a few times. The rearrangement uses TRBV19 and TRBJ1-5, with D unresolved. CDR1 and CDR2 from the germline V gene are LNHDA and SQIVND (reference sequence). The CDR3 contains 20 residues. Trimming cost V 7 bases and J 1 base, with 29 bases left between them. CDR3 region: CASTPTAGSLDPRSNQPQHF. The CDR3 nucleotides read TGTGCCAGTACCCCCACTGCGGGTAGTCTAGATCCTCGGAGCAATCAGCCCCAGCATTTT.